These T cell receptor beta chains were read from a single sample in a study of blood T cell repertoires in COVID-19. TCRdb keeps only in-frame clones here, not all; method: immunoSEQ multiplex PCR. The sample contains about 98,000 clones, 70% to 90% of which appear only once. The sequencing input was peripheral blood. These receptors came from a man aged 45-60 years with active COVID-19. The CDR3 runs from the conserved cysteine through the conserved F or W. The D gene is left open where the match is weak. Clone sizes are given selectively: once, few, many, or a class where the clone is expanded.

V gene,D gene,clone size,J gene,CDR3 DNA,CDR3 protein
TRBV5-8,NA,NA,TRBJ1-4,TGTGCCAGCAGGACCCCCGGGGGAGTAAAGGAAAAACTGTTTTTT,CASRTPGGVKEKLFF
TRBV19,NA,NA,TRBJ2-7,TGTGCCAGTAGTATCGGGGGTCACCTCTCCTACGAGCAGTACTTC,CASSIGGHLSYEQYF
TRBV7-8,NA,many,TRBJ2-2,TGTGCCAGCAGCTCCCCCTCCCAGGGGTGGAACACCGGGGAGCTGTTTTTT,CASSSPSQGWNTGELFF
TRBV9,NA,NA,TRBJ2-1,TGTGCCAGCAGTACAGGGTCTCAAAATGAGCAGTTCTTC,CASSTGSQNEQFF
TRBV7-8,TRBD2,NA,TRBJ2-5,TGTGCCAGCAGCCGCTCCGGGACTAGCGGGGAGACCCAGTACTTC,CASSRSGTSGETQYF
TRBV11-2,NA,NA,TRBJ2-6,TGTGCCAGCAGCTCGTTCCGGGATAACTCTGGGGCCAACGTCCTGACTTTC,CASSSFRDNSGANVLTF
TRBV7-8,TRBD1,NA,TRBJ1-2,TGTGCCAGCAGCCGCGACAGGGGGGACTATGGCTACACCTTC,CASSRDRGDYGYTF
TRBV3-1/TRBV3-2,NA,NA,TRBJ1-2,TGTGCCAGCACCCCAGCCCACGGGGGGGAAGGCTACACCTTC,CASTPAHGGEGYTF
TRBV2,NA,NA,TRBJ1-6,TGTGCCAGCGGGCCGGGAAGGGTTGCTTCACCCCTCCACTTT,CASGPGRVASPLHF
TRBV30,TRBD1,NA,TRBJ1-6,TGTGCCTGGAGTCCGGGACAGGGGAATTCACCCCTCCACTTT,CAWSPGQGNSPLHF
TRBV5-1,TRBD1,NA,TRBJ2-7,TGCGCCAGCAGCTTGTCGACAGGGAGAATCTACGAGCAGTACTTC,CASSLSTGRIYEQYF
TRBV19,TRBD1,NA,TRBJ2-4,TGTGCCAGCAGGACAGGGATGGGCATTCAGTACTTC,CASRTGMGIQYF
TRBV5-4,NA,NA,TRBJ1-4,TGTGCCAGCAGCGCGGTTGGTGGTGAAAAACTGTTTTTT,CASSAVGGEKLFF
TRBV3-1/TRBV3-2,TRBD1,once,TRBJ2-3,TGTGCCAGCAGCCACCGACAGGGGGCAAAAGATACGCAGTATTTT,CASSHRQGAKDTQYF
TRBV6-5,TRBD1,NA,TRBJ2-7,TGTGCCAGCAGTTACCGGGACAGTTACGAGCAGTACTTC,CASSYRDSYEQYF
TRBV5-4,NA,NA,TRBJ2-6,TGTGCCAGCAGCTTGCCAGGGGCCGGGGCCAACGTCCTGACTTTC,CASSLPGAGANVLTF
TRBV4-1,TRBD2,NA,TRBJ2-7,TGCGCCAGCAGCTTTTCTAGCGGGGGAGGCGAGCAGTACTTC,CASSFSSGGGEQYF
TRBV7-9,TRBD2,NA,TRBJ2-3,TGTGCCAGCAGCAAACAAAGCGGGGGGTGGACAGATACGCAGTATTTT,CASSKQSGGWTDTQYF
TRBV19,NA,NA,TRBJ2-2,TGTGCCAGTAGACCCGGGACTTTGAACACCGGGGAGCTGTTTTTT,CASRPGTLNTGELFF
TRBV12-5,TRBD1,NA,TRBJ2-7,TGTGCTAGTGCTCCGACAGGGGGTTCGGGAGAGCAGTACTTC,CASAPTGGSGEQYF
TRBV27,TRBD1,NA,TRBJ1-6,TGTGCCAGCAGTTTAGGGACAGGCGGAGGGTCACCCCTCCACTTT,CASSLGTGGGSPLHF
TRBV6-2/TRBV6-3,NA,few,TRBJ2-1,TGTGCCAGCAGTTACGTCGGGGATCCCAATGAGCAGTTCTTC,CASSYVGDPNEQFF